Presented here are 6 T cell receptor beta chains from one specimen sequenced in a study of T cell responses to AZD1222 COVID-19 vaccine. Method: immunoSEQ multiplex PCR; TCRdb's copy keeps in-frame clones and lacks some. The data contain 120,000 or so clones, 75% to 90% of them singletons. The sequencing here drew on peripheral blood, taken on day 0 of AZD1222 vaccination. The receptor source for this set is an adult in good health.

V and J are TRBV5-1 and TRBJ1-1, with 8 bases matching TRBD1. This CDR3 has 14 amino acids. Germline trimming cut 3 bases from V and 4 bases from J; bases unmatched to any gene: 5. The germline V gene encodes CDR1 SGHRS and CDR2 YFSETQ. The CDR3 region has the DNA TGCGCCAGCAGCTATGGGGGACAGGCCACTGAAGCTTTCTTT. Translated, it gives CASSYGGQATEAFF.

This chain links TRBV6-5 with TRBJ2-7; 8 bases are shared with TRBD1. This CDR3 is 14 amino acids long. CDR1 is MNHEY, CDR2 SVGAGI, per germline. Trimming removed 5 bases from V and 5 bases from J; junction bases left unmatched: 8. The CDR3 nucleotides read TGTGCCAGCAGTCGTTATTGGACAGGGAACGAGCAGTACTTC. This gives the protein CASSRYWTGNEQYF.

This chain connects TRBV7-9 to TRBJ1-3; a weak D match, TRBD1 (5 bases). The CDR3 runs 14 residues. V lost 3 bases to trimming and J lost 3 bases, with 9 bases between them. CDR1 and CDR2 from the germline V gene are SEHNR and FQNEAQ (reference sequence). CDR3 coding DNA: TGTGCCAGCAGCTTCCGGGGCGGTGGAAACACCATATATTTT. Translating it yields CASSFRGGGNTIYF. The whole variable domain, remainder taken from reference TRBV7-9 and TRBJ1-3, is DTGVSQNPRHKITKRGQNVTFRCDPISEHNRLYWYRQTLGQGPEFLTYFQNEAQLEKSRLLSDRFSAERPKGSFSTLEIQRTEQGDSAMYLCASSFRGGGNTIYFGEGSWLTVV.

The chain couples TRBV30 to TRBJ2-5; 7 nucleotides match TRBD1. The germline V gene has CDR1 GTSNPN and CDR2 SVGIG (reference sequence). This CDR3 has 13 amino acids. Trimming at V came to 7 bases and at J to 0 bases, leaving 5 bases not matched to a gene. In DNA form, the CDR3 reads TGTGCCTCAGGGGACAGCTACCAAGAGACCCAGTACTTC. Its translation is CASGDSYQETQYF.

The V and J genes are TRBV19 and TRBJ1-5; D call uncertain. Germline values: CDR1 LNHDA, CDR2 SQIVND (reference sequence). The V end lost 7 bases, the J end lost 3 bases, and 16 bases lay between the germline ends. There are 15 residues in the CDR3. The DNA of the CDR3 is TGTGCCAGTAAAGAATCCGCAGGAGTCAATCAGCCCCAGCATTTT. As protein: CASKESAGVNQPQHF.

The V and J genes are TRBV5-1 and TRBJ2-1, with 10 nucleotides matching TRBD1. Germline trimming cut 4 bases from V and 9 bases from J; bases unmatched to any gene: 13. Germline CDR1 reads SGHRS; CDR2 reads YFSETQ. CDR3 size: 16 residues. CDR3 amino acids: CASSQGTGVNFGEQFF. The CDR3 DNA is TGCGCCAGCAGCCAGGGGACAGGGGTAAATTTCGGTGAGCAGTTCTTC.